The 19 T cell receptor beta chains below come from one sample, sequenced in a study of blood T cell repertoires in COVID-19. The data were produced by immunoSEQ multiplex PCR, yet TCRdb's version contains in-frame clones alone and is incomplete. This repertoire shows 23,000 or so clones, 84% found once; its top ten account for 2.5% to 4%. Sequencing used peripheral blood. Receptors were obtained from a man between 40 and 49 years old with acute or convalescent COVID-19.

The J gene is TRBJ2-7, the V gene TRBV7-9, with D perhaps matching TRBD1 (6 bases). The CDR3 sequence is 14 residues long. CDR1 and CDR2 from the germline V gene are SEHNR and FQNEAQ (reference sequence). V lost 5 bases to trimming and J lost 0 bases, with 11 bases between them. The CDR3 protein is CASSPPGASYEQYF. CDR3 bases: TGTGCCAGCAGCCCACCAGGGGCCTCCTACGAGCAGTACTTC.

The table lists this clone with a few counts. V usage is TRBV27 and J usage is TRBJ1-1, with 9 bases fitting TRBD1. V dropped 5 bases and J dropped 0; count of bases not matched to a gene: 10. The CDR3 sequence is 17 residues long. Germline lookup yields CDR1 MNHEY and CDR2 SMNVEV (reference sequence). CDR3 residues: CASSLQGAMSVNTEAFF. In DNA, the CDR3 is TGTGCCAGCAGTCTACAGGGGGCAATGAGCGTGAACACTGAAGCTTTCTTT.

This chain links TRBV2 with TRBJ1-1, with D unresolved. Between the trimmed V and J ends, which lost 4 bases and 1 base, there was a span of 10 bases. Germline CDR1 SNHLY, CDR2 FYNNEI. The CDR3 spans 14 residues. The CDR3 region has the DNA TGTGCCAGCAGTGCCGGCAGCGAGAACACTGAAGCTTTCTTT. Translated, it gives CASSAGSENTEAFF.

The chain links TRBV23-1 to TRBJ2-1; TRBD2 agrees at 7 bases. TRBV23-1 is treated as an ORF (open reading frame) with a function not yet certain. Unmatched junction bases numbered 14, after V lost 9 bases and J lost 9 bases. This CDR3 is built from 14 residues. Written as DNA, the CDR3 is TGCGCCAGGGCTAGCGGAGGCCTCTCGGGTGAGCAGTTCTTC. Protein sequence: CARASGGLSGEQFF.

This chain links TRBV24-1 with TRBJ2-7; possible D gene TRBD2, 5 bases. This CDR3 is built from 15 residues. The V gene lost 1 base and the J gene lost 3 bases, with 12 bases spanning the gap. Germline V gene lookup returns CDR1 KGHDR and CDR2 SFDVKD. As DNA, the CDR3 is TGTGCCACCAGTGATTTAGGAGGTAGTGGCTACGAGCAGTACTTC. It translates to CATSDLGGSGYEQYF.

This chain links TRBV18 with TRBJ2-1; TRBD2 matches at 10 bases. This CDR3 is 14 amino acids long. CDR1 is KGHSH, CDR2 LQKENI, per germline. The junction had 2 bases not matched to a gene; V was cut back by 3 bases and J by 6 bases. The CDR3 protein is CASSPGTSVNEQFF. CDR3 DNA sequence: TGTGCCAGCTCACCGGGGACTAGCGTCAATGAGCAGTTCTTC.

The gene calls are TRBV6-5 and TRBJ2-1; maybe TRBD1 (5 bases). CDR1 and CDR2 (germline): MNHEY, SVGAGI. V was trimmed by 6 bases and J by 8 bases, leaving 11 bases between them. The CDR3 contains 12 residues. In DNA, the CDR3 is TGTGCCAGCAGCCCAATAGGGGATGAGCAGTTCTTC. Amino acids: CASSPIGDEQFF.

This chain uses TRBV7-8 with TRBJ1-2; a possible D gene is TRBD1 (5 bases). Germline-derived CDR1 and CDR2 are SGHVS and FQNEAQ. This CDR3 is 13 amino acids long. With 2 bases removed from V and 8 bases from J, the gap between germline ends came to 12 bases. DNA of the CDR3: TGTGCCAGCAGCTTAATTCGGGGGTTAGGCTACACCTTC. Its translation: CASSLIRGLGYTF.

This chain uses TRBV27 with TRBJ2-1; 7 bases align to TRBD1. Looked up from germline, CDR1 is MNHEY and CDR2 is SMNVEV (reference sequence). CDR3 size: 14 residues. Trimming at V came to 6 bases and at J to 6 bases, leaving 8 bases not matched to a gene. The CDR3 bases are TGTGCCAGCAGCCGACAGGGTTTCTTCAATGAGCAGTTCTTC. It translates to CASSRQGFFNEQFF.

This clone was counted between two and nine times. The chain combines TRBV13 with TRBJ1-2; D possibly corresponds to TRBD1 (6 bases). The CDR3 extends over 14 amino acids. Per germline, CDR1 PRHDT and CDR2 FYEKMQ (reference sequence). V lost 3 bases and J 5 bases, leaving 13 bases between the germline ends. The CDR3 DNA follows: TGTGCCAGCAGCTTCGAGGGGGGGTCATATGGCTACACCTTC. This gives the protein CASSFEGGSYGYTF.

The CDR3 reads CASSPGWQRSGNTIYF. CDR3 sequence (DNA): TGTGCCAGCAGCCCGGGTTGGCAGCGCTCTGGAAACACCATATATTTT. The chain carries TRBV3-1 (or the pseudogene TRBV3-2) and TRBJ1-3; no definite D call. CDR3 length: 16 residues. The germline V and J ends were trimmed by 4 bases and 0 bases, with 13 bases remaining between them. Germline CDR1 is LGHDT and CDR2 is YNNKEL (reference sequence).

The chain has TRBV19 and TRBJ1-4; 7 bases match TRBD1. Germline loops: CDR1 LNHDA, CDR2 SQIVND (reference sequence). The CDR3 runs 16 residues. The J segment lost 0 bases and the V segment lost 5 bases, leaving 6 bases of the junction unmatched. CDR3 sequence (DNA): TGTGCCAGTAGTCCTGGGACAGTTGCAACTAATGAAAAACTGTTTTTT. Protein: CASSPGTVATNEKLFF.

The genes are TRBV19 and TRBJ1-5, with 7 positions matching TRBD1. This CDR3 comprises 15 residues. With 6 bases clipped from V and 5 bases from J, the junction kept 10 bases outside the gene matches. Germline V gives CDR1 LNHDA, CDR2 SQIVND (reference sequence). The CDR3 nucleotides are TGTGCCAGTAGCCCAGCAGACAGGGTCGATCAGCCCCAGCATTTT. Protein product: CASSPADRVDQPQHF.

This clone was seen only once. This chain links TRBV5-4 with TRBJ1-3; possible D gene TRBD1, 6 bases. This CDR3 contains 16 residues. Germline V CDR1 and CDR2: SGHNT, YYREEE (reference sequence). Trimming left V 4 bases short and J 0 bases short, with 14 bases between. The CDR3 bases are TGTGCCAGCAGCCCGGGGGGGCAAGCCTCTGGAAACACCATATATTTT. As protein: CASSPGGQASGNTIYF. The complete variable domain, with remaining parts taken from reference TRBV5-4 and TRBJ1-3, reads ETGVTQSPTHLIKTRGQQVTLRCSSQSGHNTVSWYQQALGQGPQFIFQYYREEENGRGNFPPRFSGLQFPNYSSELNVNALELDDSALYLCASSPGGQASGNTIYFGEGSWLTVV.

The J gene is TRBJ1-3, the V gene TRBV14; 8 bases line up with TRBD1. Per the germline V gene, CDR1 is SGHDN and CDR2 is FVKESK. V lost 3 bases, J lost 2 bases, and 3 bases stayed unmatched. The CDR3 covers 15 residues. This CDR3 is CASSQMTGAGNTIYF. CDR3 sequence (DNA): TGTGCCAGCAGCCAGATGACAGGGGCTGGAAACACCATATATTTT. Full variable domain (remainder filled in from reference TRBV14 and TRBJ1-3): EAGVTQFPSHSVIEKGQTVTLRCDPISGHDNLYWYRRVMGKEIKFLLHFVKESKQDESGMPNNRFLAERTGGTYSTLKVQPAELEDSGVYFCASSQMTGAGNTIYFGEGSWLTVV.

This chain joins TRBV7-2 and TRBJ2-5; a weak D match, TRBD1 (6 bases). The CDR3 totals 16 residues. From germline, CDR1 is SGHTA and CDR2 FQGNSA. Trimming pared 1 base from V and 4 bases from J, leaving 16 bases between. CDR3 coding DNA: TGTGCCAGCAGCTTAGTGAGACAGGACCCCTCAGAGACCCAGTACTTC. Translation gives CASSLVRQDPSETQYF. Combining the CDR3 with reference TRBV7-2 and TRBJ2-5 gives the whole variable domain GAGVSQSPSNKVTEKGKDVELRCDPISGHTALYWYRQSLGQGLEFLIYFQGNSAPDKSGLPSDRFSAERTGGSVSTLTIQRTQQEDSAVYLCASSLVRQDPSETQYFGPGTRLLVL.

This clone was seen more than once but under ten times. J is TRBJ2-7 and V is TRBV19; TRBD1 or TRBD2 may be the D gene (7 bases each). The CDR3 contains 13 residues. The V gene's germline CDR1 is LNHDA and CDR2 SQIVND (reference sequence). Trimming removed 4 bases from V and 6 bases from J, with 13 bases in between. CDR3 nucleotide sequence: TGTGCCAGTAGTAAAGACAGGGAGGGCGAGCAGTACTTC. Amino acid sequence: CASSKDREGEQYF.

CDR3 DNA: TGTGCCAGCAGTTCCTTAGGGACAGTAAATTCACCCCTCCACTTT. Its translation is CASSSLGTVNSPLHF. This sequence joins TRBV27 and TRBJ1-6; 7 nucleotides match TRBD1. The CDR3 covers 15 residues. Germline-derived CDR1 and CDR2 are MNHEY and SMNVEV (reference sequence). The junction had 7 bases not matched to a gene; V was cut back by 4 bases and J by 7 bases.

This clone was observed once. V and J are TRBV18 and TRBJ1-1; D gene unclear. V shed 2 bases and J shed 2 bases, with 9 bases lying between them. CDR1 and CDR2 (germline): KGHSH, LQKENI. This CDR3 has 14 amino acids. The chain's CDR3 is CASSPSAGNTEAFF. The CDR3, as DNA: TGTGCCAGCTCACCATCGGCGGGTAACACTGAAGCTTTCTTT.